This note documents a single T cell receptor beta chain sequence. Its antigen is undetermined. This sample was included in a study of T cells after posttransplantation cyclophosphamide. Germline V gene data show CDR1 as ENHRY and CDR2 as SYGVKD. Unmatched junction bases numbered 3, after V lost 2 bases and J lost 7 bases. CDR3 length: 14 residues. The related graft donor's blood sample was taken on the day of bone marrow donation. Study-wide results and limits: Donor CD8+ memory clones often dominated recipient blood repertoires at later times. Skin or GI-infiltrating T cells shared few TRB sequences with blood. After PTCy, TRB diversity resembled that of CNI/methotrexate controls.

Sequencing was performed with immunoSEQ multiplex PCR; in TCRdb, only in-frame clones are kept and a portion is missing. The repertoire includes roughly 15,000 clones, around four fifths of them detected once, and around 1.2% sits in the top ten. The TCR sequence derives from a man aged 50 or older. The V gene is TRBV10-3, the J gene TRBJ2-1, with 9 bases aligning to TRBD2. The sample taken for sequencing was memory CD4+ T cells sorted from PBMCs. CDR3 sequence reads: CAISETSGLNEQFF. CDR3 bases: TGTGCCATCAGTGAGACTAGCGGGCTAAATGAGCAGTTCTTC.